The 21 T cell receptor beta chains below all came from one sample that was sequenced in a study of T cell repertoires in cytomegalovirus infection. No antigen has been identified for these receptors. One entry per CDR3 protein, called by TCRdb with MiXCR from the reads. The sample holds roughly 920,000 distinct CDR3 sequences; around 29% are singletons and the top ten take more than 13%. The sample consisted of cultured CD8+ T cells from PBMCs, taken from culture after CMV antigen stimulation. The receptors were gathered from a human donor in good health (CMV status not recorded). Some clones in this sample may be carry-over from other donors' samples.

The chain joins TRBV7-6 to TRBJ2-1; D is ambiguous. CDR3 length: 12 amino acids. Trimming shortened V by 4 bases and J by 8 bases, and 9 bases separated the two germline ends. Germline loops: CDR1 SGHVS, CDR2 FNYEAQ. The CDR3 spells CASSSPIYEQFF. CDR3 DNA sequence: TGTGCCAGCAGCTCCCCCATCTATGAGCAGTTCTTC.

The CDR3 DNA reads TGTGCCAGCAGCCACGAACTGGAGCTGGCCGGGGAGCTGTTTTTT. It encodes CASSHELELAGELFF. The chain couples TRBV14 to TRBJ2-2; D not certain. Germline V CDR1 and CDR2: SGHDN, FVKESK. Deletions cut 3 bases from V and 6 bases from J, with 14 bases between. The CDR3 runs to 15 residues.

This clonotype was observed many times. The chain joins TRBV7-2 to TRBJ2-5, with D unresolved. Trimming cost V 1 base and J 5 bases, with 11 bases left between them. The CDR3 contains 14 residues. The germline gives CDR1 SGHTA, CDR2 FQGNSA. The CDR3 is CASSLVSPGETQYF. The CDR3 DNA follows: TGTGCCAGCAGCTTAGTCTCGCCTGGGGAGACCCAGTACTTC.

This clonotype was seen repeatedly, ten times or more. The chain is built from TRBV7-6 and TRBJ2-7, with D possibly being TRBD1 (6 bases). This CDR3 has 13 amino acids. CDR1 and CDR2 (germline): SGHVS, FNYEAQ. Trimming took off 2 bases at V and 6 bases at J, with 11 bases between the two ends. CDR3 coding DNA: TGTGCCAGCAGCTTATCCCAGGGGTCCGAGCAGTACTTC. Its translation is CASSLSQGSEQYF.

The rearrangement joins TRBV14 to TRBJ2-3, with a weak D call TRBD1 (6 bases). Germline V gene lookup returns CDR1 SGHDN and CDR2 FVKESK. The CDR3 contains 17 residues. With 0 bases removed from V and 4 bases from J, the gap between germline ends came to 17 bases. The CDR3 DNA reads TGTGCCAGCAGCCAAGACCTCGTGGGGGCCTGGTCAGATACGCAGTATTTT. This sequence encodes CASSQDLVGAWSDTQYF.

The rearrangement links TRBV28 to TRBJ2-7; 7 nucleotides match TRBD1. Germline values: CDR1 MDHEN, CDR2 SYDVKM. The CDR3 covers 12 residues. The junction had 2 bases not matched to a gene; V was cut back by 6 bases and J by 3 bases. The CDR3 nucleotides read TGTGCCAGCAGAAACAGGGGCTACGAGCAGTACGTC. It codes for CASRNRGYEQYV.

This clonotype appeared a few times. The V gene is TRBV11-1, the J gene TRBJ2-1; 8 bases map to TRBD2. The V segment lost 5 bases and the J segment 7 bases; nucleotides outside the gene matches: 10. Germline lookup yields CDR1 SGHAT and CDR2 FQDESV (reference sequence). This CDR3 is built from 15 residues. CDR3 nucleotide sequence: TGTGCCAGCAGCCCGGAGCGGGGGAGTCGGAATGAGCAGTTCTTC. Translation gives CASSPERGSRNEQFF.

Many counts were recorded for this clonotype. The gene calls are TRBV11-3 and TRBJ2-3; 11 nucleotides line up with TRBD2. V was clipped by 0 bases and J by 5 bases; unmatched bases: 7. There are 17 residues in the CDR3. In germline, CDR1 is SGHNT, CDR2 YENEEA. CDR3 region: CASSLEDSGGALDTQYF. CDR3 DNA sequence: TGTGCCAGCAGCTTAGAAGATAGCGGGGGGGCCTTAGATACGCAGTATTTT.

The V call is TRBV2, the J call TRBJ2-1; D unclear. The length of the CDR3 is 13 residues. CDR1 is SNHLY and CDR2 is FYNNEI in the germline V gene. V was shortened by 11 bases and J by 5 bases, with 16 bases between the two germline ends. The CDR3, as DNA: TGTGCCGGCTCGGAGCCGTTACACAATGAGCAGTTCTTC. This gives the protein CAGSEPLHNEQFF.

This clonotype was observed a handful of times. Sequence at one end of the junction differs from germline and may be a read error. The genes are TRBV6-2 or TRBV6-3 and TRBJ2-3, with a weak D call TRBD1 (5 bases). Looked up from germline, CDR1 is MNHEY and CDR2 is SVGEGT. The CDR3 has 14 amino acids. CDR3 DNA sequence: TGTGCCAGCAGTGACTCCGGACAAGCAGATACGCAGTATTTT. Translating it yields CASSDSGQADTQYF.

This clonotype was counted between two and nine times. This chain connects TRBV4-3 to TRBJ2-2, with 11 bases lining up with TRBD2. V was clipped by 0 bases and J by 7 bases; unmatched bases: 13. Germline CDR1 reads LGHNA; CDR2 reads YSLEER. The CDR3 has 19 residues. DNA of the CDR3: TGCGCCAGCAGCCAAGATCTTAGCGGAATAGCGGGGGGGGTCGGGGAGCTGTTTTTT. It encodes CASSQDLSGIAGGVGELFF.

This clonotype occurred once. The J gene is TRBJ1-2, the V gene TRBV6-1, with 10 bases matching TRBD1. Germline values: CDR1 MNHNS, CDR2 SASEGT. V was clipped by 2 bases and J by 3 bases; unmatched bases: 6. This CDR3 region has 16 residues. CDR3 sequence reads: CASSERGGTGDYGYTF. The CDR3 DNA follows: TGTGCCAGCAGTGAAAGAGGGGGGACAGGGGACTATGGCTACACCTTC.

In this sample, this clonotype turned up a few times. The rearrangement joins TRBV27 to TRBJ1-2; 8 bases are a match to TRBD1. The CDR3 is 14 amino acids. V shed 9 bases and J 2 bases; nucleotides not matched to a gene: 8. From germline, CDR1 is MNHEY and CDR2 SMNVEV (reference sequence). The CDR3 DNA sequence: TGTGCCAGTCGGCCAGGGGGCGGGAACTATGGCTACACCTTC. This encodes CASRPGGGNYGYTF.

The chain recombines TRBV9 with TRBJ1-2; D call uncertain. V was trimmed by 3 bases and J by 6 bases, leaving 6 bases between them. Germline V lookup: CDR1 SGDLS, CDR2 YYNGEE. CDR3 length: 11 residues. The CDR3 DNA follows: TGTGCCAGCAGCGCCCTCCATGGCTACACCTTC. This encodes CASSALHGYTF. Supplemented by reference TRBV9 and TRBJ1-2, the full variable domain reads DSGVTQTPKHLITATGQRVTLRCSPRSGDLSVYWYQQSLDQGLQFLIQYYNGEERAKGNILERFSAQQFPDLHSELNLSSLELGDSALYFCASSALHGYTFGSGTRLTVV.

This clonotype was detected a few times. This chain uses TRBV5-8 with TRBJ2-7; 12 nucleotides line up with TRBD1. The ends lost 4 bases at V and 5 bases at J; junction bases unmatched: 4. CDR3 length: 14 amino acids. Germline lookup yields CDR1 SGHTS and CDR2 YDEGEE. For the CDR3, the DNA is TGTGCCAGCAGCGTGGGACAGGGGGCCAACGAGCAGTACTTC. This encodes CASSVGQGANEQYF.

The rearrangement links TRBV7-9 to TRBJ2-1; TRBD1 aligns across 8 bases. With V trimmed by 3 bases and J by 1 base, 8 bases remained unmatched. The germline V gene encodes CDR1 SEHNR and CDR2 FQNEAQ (reference sequence). This CDR3 region has 17 residues. The CDR3 sequence: CASSFFPRQGSYNEQFF. The CDR3 nucleotides read TGTGCCAGCAGCTTTTTTCCCCGACAGGGGTCCTACAATGAGCAGTTCTTC. Combining the CDR3 with reference TRBV7-9 and TRBJ2-1 gives the whole variable domain DTGVSQNPRHKITKRGQNVTFRCDPISEHNRLYWYRQTLGQGPEFLTYFQNEAQLEKSRLLSDRFSAERPKGSFSTLEIQRTEQGDSAMYLCASSFFPRQGSYNEQFFGPGTRLTVL.

Points on this clonotype: Given a much more abundant clone one base away, this may be a read error. This chain uses TRBV29-1 with TRBJ1-1; D is unclear. Germline-derived CDR1 and CDR2 are SQVTM and ANQGSEA. The CDR3 sequence is 12 residues long. V shed 1 base and J shed 7 bases, with 10 bases lying between them. The CDR3 loop reads CSVEVGNNEAFF. Here the CDR3 DNA reads TGCAGCGTTGAAGTGGGAAATAATGAAGCTTTCTTT. The full variable domain, rest sourced from reference TRBV29-1 and TRBJ1-1, is SAVISQKPSRDICQRGTSLTIQCQVDSQVTMMFWYRQQPGQSLTLIATANQGSEATYESGFVIDKFPISRPNLTFSTLTVSNMSPEDSSIYLCSVEVGNNEAFFGQGTRLTVV.

This clonotype has at least ten counts. The gene calls are TRBV7-9 and TRBJ1-6; D gene uncertain. Trimming cost V 1 base and J 14 bases, with 6 bases left between them. In germline, CDR1 is SEHNR, CDR2 FQNEAQ (reference sequence). The CDR3 is 11 amino acids. The CDR3 reads CASSLEVSLHF. CDR3 nucleotides: TGTGCCAGCAGCTTAGAAGTATCCCTCCACTTT.

To note about this clonotype: A much larger clone is a single base away; this may be a read error. The rearrangement links TRBV5-4 to TRBJ2-7; 9 positions agree with TRBD2. Germline CDR1 SGHNT, CDR2 YYREEE (reference sequence). V trimming: 4 bases; J trimming: 3 bases; junction bases outside the gene matches: 2. This CDR3 comprises 13 residues. The CDR3 reads CASSISGGYEQYV. The CDR3 DNA sequence: TGTGCCAGCAGCATTAGCGGGGGCTACGAGCAGTACGTC.

This clonotype has ten or more counts. The chain carries TRBV7-2 and TRBJ2-5, with 9 bases aligning to TRBD2. Germline V gives CDR1 SGHTA, CDR2 FQGNSA. Losses at the gene ends were 0 bases for V and 3 bases for J; bases not matched to a gene: 8. There are 17 residues in the CDR3. CDR3 amino acids: CASSLAPGTSWKETQYF. The CDR3, as DNA: TGTGCCAGCAGCTTAGCGCCCGGGACTAGCTGGAAAGAGACCCAGTACTTC.

This chain joins TRBV4-1 and TRBJ2-7; D is uncertain. V gave up 1 base and J gave up 5 bases, with 9 bases separating them. CDR1 and CDR2 (germline): MGHRA, YSYEKL. The CDR3 sequence is 13 residues long. This chain's CDR3 is CASSQATVDEQYF. The CDR3 DNA is TGCGCCAGCAGCCAAGCGACGGTCGACGAGCAGTACTTC.